This TCR beta chain was documented in a study of T cells in narcolepsy. TCRdb keeps only in-frame clones here, not all; method: immunoSEQ multiplex PCR. The sample contains some 32,000 clones, 78% of which appear only once. The sequence derives from a human donor with narcolepsy. The specimen sequenced was CD45RA- memory CD4+ T cells from PBMCs.

The CDR3 DNA reads TGTGCCACTCTCGGACGGGCCTACGAGCAGTACTTC. It encodes CATLGRAYEQYF. V gene TRBV28 combines with J gene TRBJ2-7, with D uncertain. Germline V lookup: CDR1 MDHEN, CDR2 SYDVKM. Trimming removed 10 bases at V and 2 bases at J, with 12 bases between. The CDR3 length is 12 residues. The full variable domain, in which reference TRBV28 and TRBJ2-7 provide the parts outside the CDR3, is DVKVTQSSRYLVKRTGEKVFLECVQDMDHENMFWYRQDPGLGLRLIYFSYDVKMKEKGDIPEGYSVSREKKERFSLILESASTNQTSMYLCATLGRAYEQYFGPGTRLTVT.